This passage covers 30 T cell receptor beta chains from one sample sequenced in a study of T-cell reconstitution after alpha-beta-depleted transplantation in children. The authors prepared the TCRbeta library with unique molecular identifiers. TCRdb fed the PCR reads into MiXCR, producing one record per CDR3 protein. The sample yields some 520,000 distinct CDR3 sequences, approximately 32% seen once. Sequenced material: PBMCs from the stem cell graft donor, taken from the stem cell graft. The receptors were gathered from a human donor who donated a stem cell graft to a child with aplastic anemia.

This clonotype was detected a few times. The chain couples TRBV19 to TRBJ1-4; perhaps TRBD1 as D (5 bases). This CDR3 has 14 amino acids. Germline assignment: CDR1 LNHDA and CDR2 SQIVND (reference sequence). Trimming took 2 bases from V and 6 from J, leaving 10 bases between them. CDR3 in amino acids: CASSIPGRDEKLFF. The CDR3 DNA sequence: TGTGCCAGTAGTATACCGGGACGGGATGAAAAACTGTTTTTT.

Concerning this clonotype: One junction end does not reproduce the germline sequence, and a read error may be involved. The chain recombines TRBV27 with TRBJ2-3, with unresolved D. The CDR3 is made up of 16 amino acids. Germline assignment: CDR1 MNHEY and CDR2 SMNVEV (reference sequence). The CDR3 here is CASKRDRVGSTDTQYF. The CDR3 nucleotides are TGTGCTAGCAAAAGGGATAGGGTCGGTTCGACAGATACGCAGTATTTT.

The genes are TRBV30 and TRBJ2-3, with D uncertain. The V and J ends lost 0 bases and 0 bases respectively, with 10 bases between them. The V gene's germline CDR1 is GTSNPN and CDR2 SVGIG (reference sequence). The CDR3 runs 15 residues. CDR3 in amino acids: CAWSVGIQSTDTQYF. The CDR3 nucleotides read TGTGCCTGGAGTGTAGGGATACAAAGCACAGATACGCAGTATTTT.

The rearrangement links TRBV20-1 to TRBJ1-1; D not certain. There are 14 residues in the CDR3. CDR1 and CDR2 (germline): DFQATT, SNEGSKA (reference sequence). V lost 3 bases and J lost 0, with 11 bases in between. The CDR3 DNA sequence: TGCAGTGCTAGTGCTCGGGTAATGAACACTGAAGCTTTCTTT. It specifies CSASARVMNTEAFF.

The chain recombines TRBV27 with TRBJ1-2; tentative D call: TRBD1 (6 bases). Germline V gene data show CDR1 as MNHEY and CDR2 as SMNVEV (reference sequence). The CDR3 consists of 16 residues. The ends were cut back, 6 bases at V and 4 bases at J, with 21 bases in the middle. The CDR3 DNA reads as TGTGCCAGCAGAACCGGCGGGGGGCGAAACCCCTATGGCTACACCTTC. Its translation: CASRTGGGRNPYGYTF.

This clonotype was detected a few times. The chain combines TRBV7-8 with TRBJ2-7; 11 bases map to TRBD1. This CDR3 region has 15 residues. The germline V gene encodes CDR1 SGHVS and CDR2 FQNEAQ. After removal of 4 bases from V and 3 bases from J, the junction contained 5 bases not matched to a gene. The CDR3 coding sequence is TGTGCCAGCAGCTCGTCCGGGACAGGGGGCTACGAGCAGTACGTC. This encodes CASSSSGTGGYEQYV.

This clonotype was recorded a few times. The CDR3 reads CASSLVTDQPQHF. DNA of the CDR3: TGTGCCAGCAGTTTAGTTACAGATCAGCCCCAGCATTTT. This chain joins TRBV12-3 or TRBV12-4 and TRBJ1-5; D is undetermined. The ends were cut back, 1 base at V and 5 bases at J, with 6 bases in the middle. The CDR3 is made up of 13 amino acids.

The chain uses TRBV7-2 and TRBJ2-7; 12 nucleotides line up with TRBD2. Trimming removed 1 base from V and 4 bases from J; junction bases left unmatched: 8. Germline CDR1 SGHTA, CDR2 FQGNSA. The length of the CDR3 is 17 residues. The CDR3 sequence: CASSLGTSGTLRYEQYF. In DNA form, the CDR3 reads TGTGCCAGCAGCTTAGGGACTAGCGGGACCCTTCGGTACGAGCAGTACTTC.

This clonotype was seen a single time. The chain carries TRBV6-2 or TRBV6-3 and TRBJ1-5, with a tentative D call TRBD1 (5 bases). CDR1 is MNHEY and CDR2 is SVGEGT in the germline V gene. This CDR3 contains 15 residues. The V gene lost 6 bases and the J gene lost 6 bases, with 18 bases spanning the gap. CDR3 loop: CASSLGSGGSQPQHF. CDR3 in DNA: TGTGCCAGCAGCTTAGGGTCTGGGGGGAGTCAGCCCCAGCATTTT.

This clonotype showed up just a few times. This sequence joins TRBV6-2 or TRBV6-3 and TRBJ2-7; possibly TRBD2 for D (6 bases). The CDR3 is 17 residues long. Germline V gene sequence: CDR1 MNHEY, CDR2 SVGEGT. V lost 3 bases, J lost 4 bases, and 22 bases lay in between. CDR3 in amino acids: CASSYTGLMRDGYEQYV. The CDR3 DNA is TGTGCCAGCAGTTATACTGGTCTTATGCGGGATGGTTACGAGCAGTACGTC.

This clonotype occurred a few times. The J gene is TRBJ1-2, the V gene TRBV25-1, with 7 bases lining up with TRBD1. The V gene end was trimmed by 6 bases and the J gene end by 8 bases; junction bases not matched to a gene: 6. The CDR3 is 12 amino acids. Per the germline V gene, CDR1 is MGHDK and CDR2 is SYGVNS. The CDR3 nucleotides are TGTGCCAGCAGCCAGGGGGGACGCGGCTACACCTTC. It specifies CASSQGGRGYTF.

CDR3 DNA sequence: TGCGCCAGCAGCCTGAGCGGGACTGCCCTATCCAATGAGCAGTTCTTC. Translation gives CASSLSGTALSNEQFF. The chain links TRBV5-1 to TRBJ2-1, with 7 bases that match TRBD2. The CDR3 is 16 residues long. J lost 6 bases, V lost 4 bases, and 13 bases had no gene match. Germline loops: CDR1 SGHRS, CDR2 YFSETQ.

The sample holds a few counts of this clonotype. The V call is TRBV18, the J call TRBJ1-1, with D maybe TRBD1 (5 bases). Germline V lookup: CDR1 KGHSH, CDR2 LQKENI. CDR3 length: 14 amino acids. Trimming removed 3 bases from V and 4 bases from J, with 12 bases in between. The CDR3: CASSPQGGSTEAFF. CDR3 bases: TGTGCCAGCTCACCTCAGGGAGGGAGCACTGAAGCTTTCTTT.

The chain joins TRBV29-1 to TRBJ2-7; D is uncertain. The V gene lost 6 bases and the J gene lost 7 bases, with 22 bases spanning the gap. This CDR3 is built from 14 residues. Germline V gene sequence: CDR1 SQVTM, CDR2 ANQGSEA. The CDR3 protein is CSVATDSGLGEQYF. CDR3 DNA: TGCAGCGTCGCTACTGACTCTGGATTGGGAGAGCAGTACTTC.

In this sample, this clonotype turned up a few times. V usage is TRBV18 and J usage is TRBJ2-5; no firm D call. CDR1 is KGHSH, CDR2 LQKENI, per germline. Trimming cost V 10 bases and J 3 bases, with 9 bases left between them. The CDR3 has 11 amino acids. The CDR3 bases are TGTGCCACCTCTGGGGAAGAGACCCAGTACTTC. Residues: CATSGEETQYF.

In its sample, this clonotype was seen a few times. This chain uses TRBV20-1 with TRBJ1-2, with D tentatively TRBD1 (5 bases). In germline, CDR1 is DFQATT, CDR2 SNEGSKA (reference sequence). V dropped 1 base and J dropped 4 bases, with 13 bases sitting between them. The CDR3 sequence is 14 residues long. This CDR3 reads CSARGLLGGYGYTF. In DNA form, the CDR3 reads TGCAGTGCTAGAGGACTGTTGGGGGGCTATGGCTACACCTTC.

In DNA, the CDR3 is TGTGCCAGCAGCCAAGATGGGACCCAGTACTTC. It specifies CASSQDGTQYF. The rearrangement uses TRBV14 and TRBJ2-5; D gene unclear. Germline V gives CDR1 SGHDN, CDR2 FVKESK. The CDR3 has 11 residues. The ends were cut back, 0 bases at V and 7 bases at J, with 3 bases in the middle.

V is TRBV12-3 or TRBV12-4 and J is TRBJ1-1; 9 bases are shared with TRBD1. CDR3 length: 15 residues. The trim removed 5 bases at V and 1 base at J, leaving 5 bases unmatched. The CDR3 nucleotides are TGTGCCAGCAGTCCCACAGGGGGCCGGAACACTGAAGCTTTCTTT. It codes for CASSPTGGRNTEAFF.

The chain is built from TRBV9 and TRBJ2-7; the D is unclear. Trimming cost V 0 bases and J 7 bases, with 5 bases left between them. CDR1 and CDR2 (germline): SGDLS, YYNGEE. The CDR3 has 11 residues. DNA for the CDR3: TGTGCCAGCAGCGTAGGTTGGGAGCAGTACTTC. Its translation is CASSVGWEQYF.

The rearrangement joins TRBV6-2 or TRBV6-3 to TRBJ2-7, with TRBD1 matching over 9 bases. The V segment lost 2 bases and the J segment 0 bases; nucleotides outside the gene matches: 8. This CDR3 has 17 residues. Germline V CDR1 and CDR2: MNHEY, SVGEGT. CDR3 nucleotide sequence: TGTGCCAGCAGTTACCGCCGTGGACAGGGGAACTCCTACGAGCAGTACTTC. It codes for CASSYRRGQGNSYEQYF.

This rearrangement joins TRBV27 to TRBJ2-3; no firm D call. Germline assignment: CDR1 MNHEY and CDR2 SMNVEV (reference sequence). V was pared by 4 bases and J by 6 bases, with 11 bases between. The CDR3 consists of 13 residues. The chain's CDR3 is CASSSIPPDTQYF. CDR3 DNA sequence: TGTGCCAGCAGTTCCATTCCCCCTGATACGCAGTATTTT.

This clonotype was detected many times. The V call is TRBV7-2, the J call TRBJ1-1; maybe TRBD1 (6 bases). This CDR3 spans 13 amino acids. The germline gives CDR1 SGHTA, CDR2 FQGNSA. V dropped 1 base and J dropped 11 bases, with 14 bases sitting between them. As DNA, the CDR3 is TGTGCCAGCAGCTTAGTACAGGGTGTGGAGGCTTTCTTT. It codes for CASSLVQGVEAFF. Full variable domain (rest looked up from reference TRBV7-2 and TRBJ1-1): GAGVSQSPSNKVTEKGKDVELRCDPISGHTALYWYRQSLGQGLEFLIYFQGNSAPDKSGLPSDRFSAERTGGSVSTLTIQRTQQEDSAVYLCASSLVQGVEAFFGQGTRLTVV.

The chain carries TRBV7-2 and TRBJ2-3; D ambiguous. Germline loops: CDR1 SGHTA, CDR2 FQGNSA. Trimming took 4 bases from V and 5 from J, leaving 19 bases between them. The length of the CDR3 is 16 residues. The CDR3 DNA reads TGTGCCAGCAGCTCGAGGCCGGGCCGCGTCGTAGATACGCAGTATTTT. Protein product: CASSSRPGRVVDTQYF.

The chain joins TRBV20-1 to TRBJ2-3; 15 bases are a match to TRBD2. From germline, CDR1 is DFQATT and CDR2 SNEGSKA (reference sequence). The CDR3 consists of 15 residues. The CDR3 DNA follows: TGCAGCCCTGGGGGACTAGCGGGAGGTACAGATACGCAGTATTTT. It codes for CSPGGLAGGTDTQYF.

A few counts support this clonotype. The chain joins TRBV24-1 to TRBJ2-1; TRBD2 aligns across 7 bases. Germline assignment: CDR1 KGHDR and CDR2 SFDVKD. Trimming removed 4 bases from V and 7 bases from J; junction bases left unmatched: 9. The CDR3 is made up of 15 amino acids. Here the CDR3 reads CATSESGKGRNEQFF. The CDR3, as DNA: TGTGCCACCAGTGAGAGCGGGAAGGGAAGGAATGAGCAGTTCTTC.

The CDR3 sequence: CASMQIGGDTQYF. The CDR3 DNA sequence: TGTGCCAGCATGCAAATCGGGGGAGATACGCAGTATTTT. The chain carries TRBV12-3 or TRBV12-4 and TRBJ2-3; D perhaps matches TRBD2 (6 bases). The CDR3 spans 13 residues. V gave up 7 bases and J gave up 5 bases, with 13 bases separating them.

This rearrangement joins TRBV6-1 to TRBJ1-1; D may be TRBD1 (5 bases). This CDR3 spans 14 amino acids. Per the germline V gene, CDR1 is MNHNS and CDR2 is SASEGT. V shed 6 bases and J shed 4 bases, with 15 bases lying between them. The CDR3 nucleotides are TGTGCCAGCAGAATTTCAGGGTCGAGCACTGAAGCTTTCTTT. Translated: CASRISGSSTEAFF.

The chain uses TRBV12-3 or TRBV12-4 and TRBJ1-5, with 7 bases aligning to TRBD1. This CDR3 is built from 15 residues. V gave up 5 bases and J gave up 4 bases; unmatched junction bases: 8. The CDR3 is CASSTRAGGNQPQHF. CDR3 DNA: TGTGCCAGCAGTACCAGGGCAGGGGGTAATCAGCCCCAGCATTTT.

This clonotype was picked up a small number of times. The V call is TRBV15, the J call TRBJ2-1, with D possibly TRBD2 on 7 matching bases. This CDR3 spans 14 amino acids. V lost 0 bases and J 9 bases, leaving 12 bases between the germline ends. CDR1 is LNHNV, CDR2 YYDKDF, per germline (reference sequence). The chain's CDR3 is CATSREGGLVEQFF. CDR3 bases: TGTGCCACCAGCAGAGAGGGGGGGCTTGTTGAGCAGTTCTTC.

This clonotype has just a few counts. The chain has TRBV20-1 and TRBJ2-3; D may be TRBD1 or TRBD2 (5 bases each). Germline CDR1 and CDR2: DFQATT and SNEGSKA (reference sequence). Deletions cut 3 bases from V and 8 bases from J, with 21 bases between. The CDR3 has 15 amino acids. The CDR3 spells CSASGAMGVEGTQYF. In DNA, the CDR3 is TGCAGTGCTAGCGGTGCTATGGGGGTCGAGGGTACGCAGTATTTT.